A selection of T cell receptor beta chains follows, all from one sample in a study of blood T cell repertoires in COVID-19. TCRdb's table, derived via immunoSEQ multiplex PCR, lists solely in-frame clones and lacks some. The data contain roughly 320,000 clones, approximately 90% of them singletons. Sequencing used PBMCs or T cells enriched from blood (not recorded which). The receptors stem from a woman aged 25 to 45 who had been exposed to COVID-19. CDR3s leave out the opening cysteine and the closing phenylalanine or tryptophan. Size is omitted from some rows. Given values are once, few, many or a class for expanded clones.

j_gene | v_gene | abundance | CDR3aa
TRBJ1-1 | TRBV7-9 | . | ASSLTRDRAESEAF
TRBJ2-3 | TRBV9 | . | ASSPEGAIFTDTQY
TRBJ1-2 | TRBV11-2 | . | ASKLDGAGDLYGYT
TRBJ1-4 | TRBV5-1 | . | ASSHRGANEKLF
TRBJ2-3 | TRBV5-4 | . | ASSRDSITGTDTQY
TRBJ2-2 | TRBV4-1 | . | ASSQVAGGATYTGELF
TRBJ2-7 | TRBV3-1/TRBV3-2 | . | ASSQGSVYEQY
TRBJ2-3 | TRBV9 | . | ASSVVERWTTDTQY
TRBJ2-7 | TRBV4-1 | once | ASSERTGGGYEQY
TRBJ2-5 | TRBV7-7 | . | ASSLRADREETQY
TRBJ2-7 | TRBV19 | . | ASSKGLGPLEQY
TRBJ1-2 | TRBV29-1 | . | SAGTGGNYGYT
TRBJ1-2 | TRBV5-1 | . | ASSPVTGGYGYT
TRBJ2-3 | TRBV18 | . | ASDPLAGATDTQY
TRBJ1-2 | TRBV27 | . | ASSLEANYGYT
TRBJ2-5 | TRBV7-6 | . | ASSFYRGETQY
TRBJ1-2 | TRBV24-1 | once | ATSDRGRNYGYT
TRBJ2-5 | TRBV2 | few | ASSDGGHQETQY
TRBJ1-5 | TRBV5-5 | . | ASSLQGGSNQPQH
TRBJ2-7 | TRBV7-3 | . | ASSPRGGGSYEQY
TRBJ2-1 | TRBV19 | . | ASRGGNDNEQF
TRBJ1-2 | TRBV7-2 | . | ASSLAQGTYGYT